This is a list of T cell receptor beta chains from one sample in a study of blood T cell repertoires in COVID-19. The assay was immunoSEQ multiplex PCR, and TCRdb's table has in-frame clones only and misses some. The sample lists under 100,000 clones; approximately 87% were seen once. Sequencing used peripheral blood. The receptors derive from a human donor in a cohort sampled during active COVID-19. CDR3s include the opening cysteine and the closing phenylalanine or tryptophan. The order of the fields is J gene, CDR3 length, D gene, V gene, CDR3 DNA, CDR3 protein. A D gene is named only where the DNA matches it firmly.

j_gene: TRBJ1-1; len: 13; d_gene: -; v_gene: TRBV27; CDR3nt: TGTGCCAGCAGTTCGCTTAACAGGGTCAGAGCTTTCTTT; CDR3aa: CASSSLNRVRAFF
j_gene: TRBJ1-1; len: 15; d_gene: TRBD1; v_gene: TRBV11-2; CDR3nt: TGTGCCAGCAGCGTGACAGGGGGCGCGGTCACTGAAGCTTTCTTT; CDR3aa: CASSVTGGAVTEAFF
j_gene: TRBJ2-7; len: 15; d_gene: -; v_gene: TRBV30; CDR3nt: TGTGCCTGGAGGTTAGACAGGTCTTCCGCCTACGAGCAGTACTTC; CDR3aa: CAWRLDRSSAYEQYF
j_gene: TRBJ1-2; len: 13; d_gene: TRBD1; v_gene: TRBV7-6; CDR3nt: TGTGCCAGCAGCTTTCAGGGGGCATATGGCTACACCTTC; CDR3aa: CASSFQGAYGYTF
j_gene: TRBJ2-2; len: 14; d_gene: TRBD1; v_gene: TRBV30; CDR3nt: TGTGCCTGGACCGGGACAGGGAACACCGGGGAGCTGTTTTTT; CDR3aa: CAWTGTGNTGELFF
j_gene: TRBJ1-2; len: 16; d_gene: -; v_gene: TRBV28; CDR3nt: TGTGCCAGCAGACGCCCGGACAGAACTGCTAACTATGGCTACACCTTC; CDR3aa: CASRRPDRTANYGYTF
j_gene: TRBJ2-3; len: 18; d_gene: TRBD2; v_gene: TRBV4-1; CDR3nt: TGCGCCAGCAGCCCTGTGGGTTTAGCGGGGGGGCCCACAGATACGCAGTATTTT; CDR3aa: CASSPVGLAGGPTDTQYF
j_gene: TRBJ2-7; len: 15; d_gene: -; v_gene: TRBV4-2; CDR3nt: TGTGCCAGCAGCCAGCAGGGCGGAGAGTCCTACGAGCAGTACTTC; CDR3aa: CASSQQGGESYEQYF
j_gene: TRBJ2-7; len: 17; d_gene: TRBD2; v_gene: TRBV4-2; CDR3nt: TGTGCCAGCAGCCAAGAAGGGACTAGCGGGAGCTCCTACGAGCAGTACTTC; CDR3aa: CASSQEGTSGSSYEQYF
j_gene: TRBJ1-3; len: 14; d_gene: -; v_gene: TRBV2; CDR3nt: TGTGCCAGCACTAAGGACAGCTCTGGAAACACCATATATTTT; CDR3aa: CASTKDSSGNTIYF
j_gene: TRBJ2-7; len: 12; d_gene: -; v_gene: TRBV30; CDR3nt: TGTGCCTGGAGTGAGACAGGCCACGAGCAGTACTTC; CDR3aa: CAWSETGHEQYF
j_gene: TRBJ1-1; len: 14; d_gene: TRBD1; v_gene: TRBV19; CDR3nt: TGTGCCAGTAGTATAGGTTACAGGGGAAGTGAAGCTTTCTTT; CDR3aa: CASSIGYRGSEAFF
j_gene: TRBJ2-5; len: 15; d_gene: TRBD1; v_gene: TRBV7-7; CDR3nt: TGTGCCAGCAGCTTGGGACAGGGAGTCCAAGAGACCCAGTACTTC; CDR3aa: CASSLGQGVQETQYF
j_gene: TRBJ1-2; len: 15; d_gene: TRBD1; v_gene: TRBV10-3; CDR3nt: TGTGCCATCAGCTTAATCACAGGGGATCCATATGGCTACACCTTC; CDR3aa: CAISLITGDPYGYTF
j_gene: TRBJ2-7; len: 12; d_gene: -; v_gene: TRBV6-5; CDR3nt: TGTGCCAGCAGGAAAGATGGCCACGAGCAGTACTTC; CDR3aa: CASRKDGHEQYF